This entry concerns a single T cell receptor beta chain. Its target is not known. This entry is derived from a study of cytotoxic CD8 clonotypes in ibrutinib-treated CLL. Study as a whole: Within the patient group, 11 were relapsed/refractory and about 15 treatment-naive, and 17 were IGHV unmutated.

Profiled with immunoSEQ multiplex PCR; TCRdb holds only in-frame clones, not every one. The table lists around 160,000 clones, approximately 90% of them singletons. General study findings and limits: Once treatment began, public clonotypes, which were uncommon, contracted or stayed stable.

Germline values: CDR1 SGHRS, CDR2 YFSETQ. Trimming removed 4 bases at V and 2 bases at J, with 6 bases between. This CDR3 spans 12 amino acids. The receptor was isolated from a human donor with chronic lymphocytic leukemia. J is TRBJ1-1 and V is TRBV5-1; D not certain. The specimen comprised PBMCs, sampled at disease progression, from a patient treated with ibrutinib. The CDR3 DNA reads as TGCGCCAGCAGCGCCACCAACACTGAAGCTTTCTTT. Translating gives CASSATNTEAFF. The full variable domain, with the rest looked up from reference TRBV5-1 and TRBJ1-1, is KAGVTQTPRYLIKTRGQQVTLSCSPISGHRSVSWYQQTPGQGLQFLFEYFSETQRNKGNFPGRFSGRQFSNSRSEMNVSTLELGDSALYLCASSATNTEAFFGQGTRLTVV.